These 32 T cell receptor beta chains originate from one sample sequenced in a study of blood T cell repertoires in COVID-19. Profiling relied on immunoSEQ multiplex PCR, and the TCRdb table lists in-frame clones only, not all of them. Among 200,000 to 250,000 clones, approximately 81% were seen once, and the ten largest hold about 3.8%. The sequenced sample consisted of peripheral blood. The source is a woman aged 80 or older with acute or convalescent COVID-19.

The rearrangement joins TRBV27 to TRBJ2-3, with TRBD1 matching over 8 bases. This CDR3 has 18 amino acids. Germline V gene data show CDR1 as MNHEY and CDR2 as SMNVEV (reference sequence). Losses at the gene ends were 0 bases for V and 0 bases for J; bases not matched to a gene: 8. The CDR3 region is CASSLSPRTGFSTDTQYF. CDR3 DNA: TGTGCCAGCAGTTTATCCCCAAGGACAGGGTTTAGCACAGATACGCAGTATTTT.

The V and J genes are TRBV24-1 and TRBJ2-3, with D uncertain. CDR1 and CDR2 (germline): KGHDR, SFDVKD. V was clipped by 3 bases and J by 5 bases, with 14 bases between them. This CDR3 has 15 amino acids. CDR3 loop: CATSDVKTRGDTQYF. The CDR3 DNA is TGTGCCACCAGTGATGTTAAGACCCGCGGAGATACGCAGTATTTT.

This clone was detected once. This chain joins TRBV6-5 and TRBJ1-1; D is undetermined. The CDR3 runs to 15 residues. Germline loops: CDR1 MNHEY, CDR2 SVGAGI. V dropped 8 bases and J dropped 1 base, with 17 bases sitting between them. This CDR3 reads CASRWAQNENTEAFF. The CDR3 nucleotides read TGTGCCAGCCGGTGGGCCCAGAATGAGAACACTGAAGCTTTCTTT.

The CDR3 protein is CASSDRGNSPLHF. CDR3 bases: TGTGCCAGCTCCGACAGGGGAAATTCACCCCTCCACTTT. The V gene is TRBV6-4, the J gene TRBJ1-6, with 8 bases identical to TRBD1. CDR1 is MRHNA and CDR2 is SNTAGT in the germline V gene. This CDR3 comprises 13 residues. J lost 7 bases, V lost 8 bases, and 4 bases had no gene match.

The chain carries TRBV28 and TRBJ1-1; the D is unclear. V was pared by 3 bases and J by 1 base, with 9 bases between. This CDR3 is 14 amino acids long. The germline gives CDR1 MDHEN, CDR2 SYDVKM. CDR3 loop: CASSFLIANTEAFF. The CDR3 DNA is TGTGCCAGCAGTTTTTTGATAGCGAACACTGAAGCTTTCTTT.

V is TRBV6-4 and J is TRBJ1-2, with TRBD1 identical over 12 bases. Germline assignment: CDR1 MRHNA and CDR2 SNTAGT. The ends lost 3 bases at V and 8 bases at J; junction bases unmatched: 10. The CDR3 has 16 amino acids. CDR3 nucleotide sequence: TGTGCCAGCAGTGAGACCGGGACAGGGGGCGTCAAGGGCTACACCTTC. Amino acids: CASSETGTGGVKGYTF.

The rearrangement uses TRBV6-2 or TRBV6-3 and TRBJ2-1; the D is unclear. The CDR3 has 11 residues. Germline CDR1 is MNHEY and CDR2 is SVGEGT. V was clipped by 5 bases and J by 7 bases, with 6 bases between them. As DNA, the CDR3 is TGTGCCAGCAGTCCCTTAAATGAGCAGTTCTTC. Its protein is CASSPLNEQFF.

The rearrangement joins TRBV3-1 (or the pseudogene TRBV3-2) to TRBJ2-7, with 9 positions matching TRBD1. J lost 4 bases, V lost 1 base, and 5 bases had no gene match. Germline V gives CDR1 LGHDT, CDR2 YNNKEL (reference sequence). The CDR3 extends over 15 amino acids. The CDR3 reads CASSQVDRGGYEQYF. The CDR3 coding sequence is TGTGCCAGCAGCCAAGTCGACAGGGGGGGTTACGAGCAGTACTTC.

The chain combines TRBV7-2 with TRBJ1-2, with 9 bases that match TRBD1. V lost 5 bases to trimming and J lost 4 bases; unmatched junction nucleotides: 8. From germline, CDR1 is SGHTA and CDR2 FQGNSA. The CDR3 contains 15 residues. The CDR3 reads CASSPGTGRAYGYTF. DNA for the CDR3: TGTGCCAGCAGCCCTGGGACAGGGCGGGCCTATGGCTACACCTTC.

V and J are TRBV9 and TRBJ1-6; 9 positions agree with TRBD1. Germline trimming cut 0 bases from V and 6 bases from J; bases unmatched to any gene: 4. CDR1 SGDLS and CDR2 YYNGEE come from the germline V gene. The CDR3 loop spans 16 amino acids. CDR3 bases: TGTGCCAGCAGCGTAGGGGGACAGGGTGGTAATTCACCCCTCCACTTT. Translating gives CASSVGGQGGNSPLHF.

The rearrangement uses TRBV28 and TRBJ1-1, with 10 bases lining up with TRBD1. This CDR3 has 15 amino acids. V trimming: 5 bases; J trimming: 6 bases; junction bases outside the gene matches: 9. Germline V gene lookup returns CDR1 MDHEN and CDR2 SYDVKM. The DNA of the CDR3 is TGTGCCAGCAGTCCGAGGACAGGGGGGGAGGCTGAAGCTTTCTTT. Its protein is CASSPRTGGEAEAFF.

The chain is built from TRBV14 and TRBJ1-2; maybe TRBD1 (5 bases). CDR3 length: 13 amino acids. The germline CDR1 and CDR2 sequences are SGHDN and FVKESK. V lost 2 bases, J lost 8 bases, and 12 bases lay in between. The CDR3 DNA follows: TGTGCCAGCAGCCAATATACCAGGGCCGGCTACACCTTC. As protein: CASSQYTRAGYTF.

The genes are TRBV12-5 and TRBJ1-2; TRBD1 matches 9 bases. CDR1 is LGHNT and CDR2 is FRNRAP in the germline V gene. Trimming cost V 6 bases and J 3 bases; bases outside gene matches: 8. The CDR3 is 15 amino acids. The CDR3, as DNA: TGTGCTAGTGGGTCTACAGGGGGCGCAGACTATGGCTACACCTTC. Translation: CASGSTGGADYGYTF.

The chain is built from TRBV7-8 and TRBJ2-7; TRBD1 matches 9 bases. The CDR3 spans 16 residues. The junction had 9 bases not matched to a gene; V was cut back by 2 bases and J by 4 bases. Germline CDR1 and CDR2: SGHVS and FQNEAQ. CDR3 region: CASSLPTGQGTYEQYF. The DNA for the CDR3 is TGTGCCAGCAGCTTACCTACGGGACAGGGAACATACGAGCAGTACTTC.

This sequence joins TRBV20-1 and TRBJ1-1; D gene uncertain. The length of the CDR3 is 12 residues. CDR1 DFQATT and CDR2 SNEGSKA come from the germline V gene (reference sequence). The ends were cut back, 3 bases at V and 1 base at J, with 6 bases in the middle. The CDR3 sequence: CSASSTNTEAFF. In nucleotides, the CDR3 is TGCAGTGCTAGTTCTACGAACACTGAAGCTTTCTTT.

The gene calls are TRBV28 and TRBJ2-1; maybe TRBD2 (6 bases). V was clipped by 10 bases and J by 0 bases, with 16 bases between them. Germline lookup yields CDR1 MDHEN and CDR2 SYDVKM. The CDR3 is 15 amino acids. The CDR3 reads CATQGGSISYNEQFF. The DNA of the CDR3 is TGTGCCACCCAAGGAGGGTCAATCTCCTACAATGAGCAGTTCTTC. Supplemented by reference TRBV28 and TRBJ2-1, the full variable domain reads DVKVTQSSRYLVKRTGEKVFLECVQDMDHENMFWYRQDPGLGLRLIYFSYDVKMKEKGDIPEGYSVSREKKERFSLILESASTNQTSMYLCATQGGSISYNEQFFGPGTRLTVL.

The V call is TRBV6-5, the J call TRBJ2-5; 8 nucleotides line up with TRBD1. The ends lost 6 bases at V and 4 bases at J; junction bases unmatched: 4. CDR3 length: 13 amino acids. The germline gives CDR1 MNHEY, CDR2 SVGAGI. CDR3 residues: CASRRQGLETQYF. CDR3 in DNA: TGTGCCAGCAGGAGACAGGGGTTAGAGACCCAGTACTTC.

The V and J genes are TRBV30 and TRBJ1-5; D is unresolved. CDR1 and CDR2 (germline): GTSNPN, SVGIG (reference sequence). This CDR3 has 15 amino acids. The ends were cut back, 0 bases at V and 2 bases at J, with 11 bases in the middle. In nucleotides, the CDR3 is TGTGCCTGGAGTGTCGGTGGTTCGGGCAATCAGCCCCAGCATTTT. Its translation is CAWSVGGSGNQPQHF.

This sequence joins TRBV3-1 (or the pseudogene TRBV3-2) and TRBJ2-5, with D perhaps TRBD2 (6 bases). CDR1 is LGHDT, CDR2 YNNKEL, per germline (reference sequence). The CDR3 length is 15 residues. The V end lost 4 bases, the J end lost 4 bases, and 16 bases lay between the germline ends. CDR3 nucleotide sequence: TGTGCCAGCAGCCGGAGACGGCGGGGTAGAGAGACCCAGTACTTC. This encodes CASSRRRRGRETQYF.

J is TRBJ2-3 and V is TRBV5-1; 11 bases match TRBD2. The germline V gene has CDR1 SGHRS and CDR2 YFSETQ. V lost 2 bases, J lost 3 bases, and 5 bases stayed unmatched. This CDR3 has 16 residues. The CDR3 region has the DNA TGCGCCAGCAGCTTCCTAGCGGGAGGAGGGACAGATACGCAGTATTTT. Residues: CASSFLAGGGTDTQYF.

This chain uses TRBV27 with TRBJ1-2; 7 bases are shared with TRBD1. Germline V gives CDR1 MNHEY, CDR2 SMNVEV (reference sequence). The CDR3 is 19 residues long. J lost 2 bases, V lost 3 bases, and 18 bases had no gene match. The CDR3 nucleotides are TGTGCCAGCAGTTTCTCTACCGGGGGAACCCTGGGACAGAACTATGGCTACACCTTC. It encodes CASSFSTGGTLGQNYGYTF.

The gene calls are TRBV3-1 (or the pseudogene TRBV3-2) and TRBJ1-6; possibly TRBD1 for D (6 bases). The germline V gene has CDR1 LGHDT and CDR2 YNNKEL (reference sequence). The CDR3 loop spans 17 amino acids. Trimming took 1 base from V and 7 from J, leaving 17 bases between them. The CDR3 DNA follows: TGTGCCAGCAGCCAAGCGGGAGGGGGAATGGGAAATTCACCCCTCCACTTT. The encoded protein is CASSQAGGGMGNSPLHF.

The rearrangement links TRBV6-2 or TRBV6-3 to TRBJ1-2, with 8 bases identical to TRBD1. CDR1 and CDR2 (germline): MNHEY, SVGEGT. This CDR3 has 13 residues. Unmatched junction bases numbered 5, after V lost 5 bases and J lost 6 bases. This CDR3 is CASSRWTGHGYTF. CDR3 nucleotide sequence: TGTGCCAGCAGTAGATGGACAGGGCATGGCTACACCTTC.

This rearrangement joins TRBV6-6 to TRBJ1-3; no reliable D call. There are 16 residues in the CDR3. The ends were cut back, 0 bases at V and 3 bases at J, with 12 bases in the middle. CDR1 and CDR2 (germline): MNHNY, SVGAGI (reference sequence). The DNA of the CDR3 is TGTGCCAGCAGTTACTCAGGTCGGGGTGGTGGAAACACCATATATTTT. Encoded protein: CASSYSGRGGGNTIYF.

This clone was recorded at least ten times. The chain combines TRBV6-2 or TRBV6-3 with TRBJ2-7, with D unclear. Per germline, CDR1 MNHEY and CDR2 SVGEGT. V lost 5 bases and J 3 bases, leaving 11 bases between the germline ends. CDR3 length: 13 amino acids. This CDR3 reads CASSNPSFYEQYF. In DNA form, the CDR3 reads TGTGCCAGCAGTAATCCGAGTTTCTACGAGCAGTACTTC.

The J gene is TRBJ1-6, the V gene TRBV2; 7 bases match TRBD1. CDR1 is SNHLY and CDR2 is FYNNEI in the germline V gene. The CDR3 totals 15 residues. V was pared by 7 bases and J by 7 bases, with 10 bases of the junction left unmatched. DNA of the CDR3: TGTGCCAGCACCCTAGGTACAGGGGTAAATTCACCCCTCCACTTT. This translates into CASTLGTGVNSPLHF.

The rearrangement links TRBV5-8 to TRBJ1-5; no clear D gene. From germline, CDR1 is SGHTS and CDR2 YDEGEE. The germline V and J ends were trimmed by 2 bases and 5 bases, with 8 bases remaining between them. The CDR3 spans 13 residues. The CDR3 DNA is TGTGCCAGCAGCTTTGGGCTTCATCAGCCCCAGCATTTT. Amino acid sequence: CASSFGLHQPQHF.

This clone has more than one count but fewer than ten. The rearrangement joins TRBV18 to TRBJ1-5, with 10 bases identical to TRBD1. Germline lookup yields CDR1 KGHSH and CDR2 LQKENI. The V gene end was trimmed by 3 bases and the J gene end by 7 bases; junction bases not matched to a gene: 3. The CDR3 contains 14 residues. CDR3 residues: CASSPDRGGQPQHF. The CDR3 DNA reads as TGTGCCAGCTCACCGGACAGGGGGGGACAGCCCCAGCATTTT.

This clone was found once. The rearrangement joins TRBV7-2 to TRBJ2-1; 8 bases agree with TRBD1. Trimming removed 4 bases from V and 11 bases from J; junction bases left unmatched: 4. CDR3 size: 12 residues. From germline, CDR1 is SGHTA and CDR2 FQGNSA. The CDR3 coding sequence is TGTGCCAGCAGCTCTAGACAGGGGAAGCAGTTCTTC. Translation gives CASSSRQGKQFF.

This clone appeared a few times. This rearrangement joins TRBV18 to TRBJ1-2; D is uncertain. The V gene's germline CDR1 is KGHSH and CDR2 LQKENI. Trimming left V 3 bases short and J 3 bases short, with 8 bases between. CDR3 length equals 13 residues. In DNA, the CDR3 is TGTGCCAGCTCACCCACTAAGGACTATGGCTACACCTTC. Its protein is CASSPTKDYGYTF.

The chain employs TRBV28 and TRBJ1-1; 7 nucleotides align to TRBD1. The trim removed 6 bases at V and 5 bases at J, leaving 12 bases unmatched. The CDR3 consists of 15 residues. CDR1 and CDR2 from the germline V gene are MDHEN and SYDVKM. In DNA form, the CDR3 reads TGTGCCAGCAGCCGGGGACAGATAAGGGGGACTGAAGCTTTCTTT. Protein: CASSRGQIRGTEAFF. The whole variable domain, remainder taken from reference TRBV28 and TRBJ1-1, is DVKVTQSSRYLVKRTGEKVFLECVQDMDHENMFWYRQDPGLGLRLIYFSYDVKMKEKGDIPEGYSVSREKKERFSLILESASTNQTSMYLCASSRGQIRGTEAFFGQGTRLTVV.

CDR3 DNA: TGTGCCAGCAGCTTAGTAGGGAGGGAGACCCAGTACTTC. It translates to CASSLVGRETQYF. The chain employs TRBV7-9 and TRBJ2-5, with a weak D call TRBD2 (6 bases). CDR3 size: 13 residues. V lost 1 base and J lost 5, with 8 bases in between. CDR1 SEHNR and CDR2 FQNEAQ come from the germline V gene (reference sequence).